This TCR beta chain was obtained from a study of blood T cell repertoires in COVID-19. Study as a whole: The analysed material was cDNA or gDNA that came from T cells, B-cell-depleted T cells, or PBMCs.

Germline CDR1 MDHEN, CDR2 SYDVKM. V lost 6 bases, J lost 7 bases, and 9 bases stayed unmatched. The CDR3 loop spans 15 amino acids. In the authors' methods: Nucleated cell number was recorded as an estimate derived from reference gene primer amplification. Some clones are missing from TCRdb's copy, which holds only in-frame ones; the method was immunoSEQ multiplex PCR. V, J and clone size are those of that table, while D and trimming were read from the DNA. The sample includes fewer than 200,000 clones, roughly four fifths of them seen just once. Enrollees, roughly 18 to 90 years old, lived in approximately 24 US areas. Before being deemed recovered, Cohort 3 donors had two negative PCRs, clearance, or symptom resolution. This clone was seen only once.

V usage is TRBV28 and J usage is TRBJ2-1; 10 bases match TRBD2. Sequences were obtained from PBMCs or T cells enriched from blood (not recorded which). This clonotype originated in a man aged 45-65 years who had recovered from COVID-19. Here the CDR3 DNA reads TGTGCCAGCAGCAAGCGGGGGGGCCTTTTAAATGAGCAGTTCTTC. Its translation is CASSKRGGLLNEQFF. Full variable domain (rest looked up from reference TRBV28 and TRBJ2-1): DVKVTQSSRYLVKRTGEKVFLECVQDMDHENMFWYRQDPGLGLRLIYFSYDVKMKEKGDIPEGYSVSREKKERFSLILESASTNQTSMYLCASSKRGGLLNEQFFGPGTRLTVL.